Below, 29 T cell receptor beta chains from the same sample are listed, as sequenced in a study of T cells after yellow fever vaccination. MiXCR was run by TCRdb on the 5' RACE reads, yielding one entry per CDR3 protein. The sample holds over 65,000 distinct CDR3 sequences, roughly 15% seen once. Material: CD8+ T cells not binding an NS4B(214-222) dextramer, sorted from PBMCs, obtained roughly 20 days after the first yellow fever vaccination. The receptors here all came from a man aged 18 to 30 who received the YFV17D yellow fever vaccine.

This chain links TRBV7-2 with TRBJ2-1, with D possibly called TRBD1 or TRBD2 (5 bases each). The CDR3 is 17 amino acids. V gave up 7 bases and J gave up 4 bases, with 23 bases separating them. Germline V gene data show CDR1 as SGHTA and CDR2 as FQGNSA. The CDR3 protein is CASTSGGGTAGYNEQFF. CDR3 bases: TGTGCCAGCACCTCAGGAGGTGGGACGGCCGGTTACAATGAGCAGTTCTTC.

This clonotype was picked up many times. The chain is built from TRBV6-5 and TRBJ2-2; no firm D call. V lost 6 bases and J 3 bases, leaving 5 bases between the germline ends. There are 12 residues in the CDR3. Germline assignment: CDR1 MNHEY and CDR2 SVGAGI. The CDR3 DNA sequence: TGTGCCAGCAGCAAAGACACCGGGGAGCTGTTTTTT. Translation gives CASSKDTGELFF.

This clonotype occurred many times. The DNA for the CDR3 is TGTGCCAGCTCACCGACGGGGGGGCTATACAATGAGCAGTTCTTC. It encodes CASSPTGGLYNEQFF. This chain links TRBV18 with TRBJ2-1; TRBD2 matches 8 bases. The ends lost 3 bases at V and 4 bases at J; junction bases unmatched: 5. The CDR3 runs to 15 residues. The germline V gene encodes CDR1 KGHSH and CDR2 LQKENI.

This clonotype was seen a handful of times. The gene calls are TRBV27 and TRBJ2-7; 10 positions agree with TRBD2. The CDR3 extends over 14 amino acids. V lost 6 bases, J lost 6 bases, and 8 bases stayed unmatched. Germline CDR1 reads MNHEY; CDR2 reads SMNVEV (reference sequence). CDR3 DNA sequence: TGTGCCAGCAGCCCCGGGACTAGCGAATCCGAGCAGTACTTC. It translates to CASSPGTSESEQYF.

The rearrangement joins TRBV6-2 or TRBV6-3 to TRBJ2-3, with 10 positions matching TRBD2. J lost 2 bases, V lost 5 bases, and 7 bases had no gene match. The CDR3 totals 16 residues. From germline, CDR1 is MNHEY and CDR2 SVGEGT. CDR3 in amino acids: CASSPGTSVVTDTQYF. CDR3 bases: TGTGCCAGCAGTCCCGGGACTAGCGTCGTCACAGATACGCAGTATTTT.

The genes are TRBV10-3 and TRBJ2-1, with TRBD2 identical over 14 bases. Unmatched junction bases numbered 3, after V lost 3 bases and J lost 8 bases. The CDR3 totals 15 residues. Germline CDR1 is ENHRY and CDR2 is SYGVKD. DNA of the CDR3: TGTGCCATCAGTGATAGACTAGCGGGAGGGTATGAGCAGTTCTTC. Residues: CAISDRLAGGYEQFF.

This clonotype was observed a handful of times. V usage is TRBV7-8 and J usage is TRBJ2-7, with 11 bases that match TRBD1. Germline CDR1 and CDR2: SGHVS and FQNEAQ. CDR3 length equals 15 residues. Trimming cost V 5 bases and J 3 bases; bases outside gene matches: 6. The CDR3, as DNA: TGTGCCAGCAGCGCCCCGGGACAGGGGGTCTACGAGCAGTACGTC. Translating it yields CASSAPGQGVYEQYV.

The chain uses TRBV4-2 and TRBJ2-2; 8 bases are shared with TRBD1. CDR3 length: 17 residues. CDR1 LGHNA and CDR2 YNFKEQ come from the germline V gene. V shed 5 bases and J 2 bases; nucleotides not matched to a gene: 10. The CDR3 sequence: CASSSFGAGGNTGELFF. CDR3 nucleotides: TGTGCCAGCAGCTCTTTCGGGGCAGGGGGCAACACCGGGGAGCTGTTTTTT.

This clonotype showed up just a few times. V and J are TRBV6-6 and TRBJ2-1, with a possible D match to TRBD2 (5 bases). This CDR3 contains 12 residues. Germline CDR1 and CDR2: MNHNY and SVGAGI (reference sequence). Between the trimmed V and J ends, which lost 2 bases and 9 bases, there was a span of 8 bases. The DNA for the CDR3 is TGTGCCAGCAGTTACCTACTAGTTGAGCAGTTCTTC. Translating it yields CASSYLLVEQFF.

This clonotype was counted a few times. This chain uses TRBV7-9 with TRBJ2-5, with TRBD1 identical over 8 bases. V dropped 4 bases and J dropped 5; count of bases not matched to a gene: 9. Germline V CDR1 and CDR2: SEHNR, FQNEAQ (reference sequence). This CDR3 has 15 amino acids. This CDR3 reads CASSSVRGLVETQYF. Here the CDR3 DNA reads TGTGCCAGCAGCTCAGTCAGGGGGCTCGTTGAGACCCAGTACTTC.

This clonotype was detected a few times. The rearrangement links TRBV29-1 to TRBJ2-3; D is uncertain. The V gene lost 1 base and the J gene lost 0 bases, with 5 bases spanning the gap. Germline CDR1 reads SQVTM; CDR2 reads ANQGSEA. This CDR3 has 13 amino acids. CDR3: CSVEAGSTDTQYF. The CDR3 DNA reads as TGCAGCGTTGAAGCCGGTAGCACAGATACGCAGTATTTT.

The chain combines TRBV7-9 with TRBJ2-7; D gene ambiguous. This CDR3 is 11 amino acids long. Germline CDR1 and CDR2: SEHNR and FQNEAQ (reference sequence). Deletions cut 5 bases from V and 5 bases from J, with 7 bases between. The CDR3 DNA reads as TGTGCCAGCAGCCCCTTGGACGAGCAGTACTTC. Residues: CASSPLDEQYF.

The chain has TRBV4-1 and TRBJ1-6, with D possibly matching TRBD1 (6 bases). This CDR3 spans 16 amino acids. Between the trimmed V and J ends, which lost 0 bases and 10 bases, there was a span of 16 bases. Germline-derived CDR1 and CDR2 are MGHRA and YSYEKL. The CDR3 here is CASSQEGGSGGSPLHF. The CDR3 DNA sequence: TGCGCCAGCAGCCAAGAAGGGGGGAGCGGCGGCTCACCCCTCCACTTT.

This clonotype occurred a few times. The chain links TRBV7-6 to TRBJ1-2; D is undetermined. This CDR3 has 13 residues. Trimming cost V 3 bases and J 4 bases, with 9 bases left between them. The germline gives CDR1 SGHVS, CDR2 FNYEAQ. CDR3 sequence reads: CASSFGSAYGYTF. CDR3 bases: TGTGCCAGCAGCTTTGGTTCAGCCTATGGCTACACCTTC. The full variable domain, rest sourced from reference TRBV7-6 and TRBJ1-2, is GAGVSQSPRYKVTKRGQDVALRCDPISGHVSLYWYRQALGQGPEFLTYFNYEAQQDKSGLPNDRFSAERPEGSISTLTIQRTEQRDSAMYRCASSFGSAYGYTFGSGTRLTVV.

The rearrangement uses TRBV25-1 and TRBJ1-3; D is unclear. Germline values: CDR1 MGHDK, CDR2 SYGVNS. The CDR3 is 13 residues long. Trimming removed 4 bases at V and 4 bases at J, with 8 bases between. The CDR3 region is CASSGQIGNTIYF. CDR3 sequence (DNA): TGTGCCAGCAGTGGCCAGATCGGAAACACCATATATTTT. The whole variable domain, remainder taken from reference TRBV25-1 and TRBJ1-3, is EADIYQTPRYLVIGTGKKITLECSQTMGHDKMYWYQQDPGMELHLIHYSYGVNSTEKGDLSSESTVSRIRTEHFPLTLESARPSHTSQYLCASSGQIGNTIYFGEGSWLTVV.

The V call is TRBV11-3, the J call TRBJ2-1; tentatively, D is TRBD1 or TRBD2 (7 bases each). The germline V gene has CDR1 SGHNT and CDR2 YENEEA. V lost 5 bases to trimming and J lost 2 bases, with 16 bases between them. CDR3 length equals 16 residues. The CDR3 DNA is TGTGCCAGCAGCCCCTCGACAGGGAGGGCCTACAATGAGCAGTTCTTC. The encoded protein is CASSPSTGRAYNEQFF.

This clonotype was recorded a few times. V gene TRBV20-1 combines with J gene TRBJ2-1, with 10 bases aligning to TRBD2. This CDR3 spans 14 amino acids. After removal of 5 bases from V and 7 bases from J, the junction contained 8 bases not matched to a gene. From germline, CDR1 is DFQATT and CDR2 SNEGSKA (reference sequence). CDR3 nucleotides: TGCAGTGCTGAAGCGGGGGGGCTCTGGAATGAGCAGTTCTTC. Translation gives CSAEAGGLWNEQFF.

As concerns this clonotype: At one boundary the junction diverges from the germline segment, which might be a read error. The rearrangement uses TRBV9 and TRBJ2-2; 9 positions match TRBD2. From germline, CDR1 is SGDLS and CDR2 YYNGEE. This CDR3 has 16 amino acids. CDR3 coding DNA: TGTGCCTGCAGCGTAGACAGCGGGGGGCCCACCGGGGAGCTGTTTTTT. It translates to CACSVDSGGPTGELFF. The entire variable domain, with the rest obtained from reference TRBV9 and TRBJ2-2, is as follows: DSGVTQTPKHLITATGQRVTLRCSPRSGDLSVYWYQQSLDQGLQFLIQYYNGEERAKGNILERFSAQQFPDLHSELNLSSLELGDSALYFCACSVDSGGPTGELFFGEGSRLTVL.

CDR3 DNA sequence: TGTGCCAGCAGGGCCCCTAGCGGGGGGGTAGAGGATACGCAGTATTTT. This translates into CASRAPSGGVEDTQYF. The V gene is TRBV7-2, the J gene TRBJ2-3, with 12 bases lining up with TRBD2. The trim removed 6 bases at V and 6 bases at J, leaving 10 bases unmatched. Per germline, CDR1 SGHTA and CDR2 FQGNSA. The CDR3 covers 16 residues. The full variable domain, with the rest looked up from reference TRBV7-2 and TRBJ2-3, is GAGVSQSPSNKVTEKGKDVELRCDPISGHTALYWYRQSLGQGLEFLIYFQGNSAPDKSGLPSDRFSAERTGGSVSTLTIQRTQQEDSAVYLCASRAPSGGVEDTQYFGPGTRLTVL.

The chain links TRBV4-2 to TRBJ1-1; 7 bases align to TRBD1. This CDR3 contains 18 residues. The germline V gene has CDR1 LGHNA and CDR2 YNFKEQ. Losses at the gene ends were 2 bases for V and 5 bases for J; bases not matched to a gene: 17. The CDR3 nucleotides read TGTGCCAGCAGCCAATTGGGACAGCCAGGGTTAAAAGGAACTGAAGCTTTCTTT. Residues: CASSQLGQPGLKGTEAFF.

This clonotype was observed a few times. This rearrangement joins TRBV5-1 to TRBJ2-5; 14 bases map to TRBD2. Trimming cost V 3 bases and J 3 bases; bases outside gene matches: 4. The CDR3 has 16 amino acids. Germline values: CDR1 SGHRS, CDR2 YFSETQ. CDR3 in DNA: TGCGCCAGCAGCTCCGGGACTAGCGGGGGCAAAGAGACCCAGTACTTC. It is translated as CASSSGTSGGKETQYF.

This clonotype was found a few times. For the CDR3, the DNA is TGCGCCAGCAGCTCGAAGACTAGCGGGATCACAGATACGCAGTATTTT. This gives the protein CASSSKTSGITDTQYF. The chain joins TRBV5-1 to TRBJ2-3; 11 bases match TRBD2. The CDR3 contains 16 residues. The germline V gene has CDR1 SGHRS and CDR2 YFSETQ. V gave up 3 bases and J gave up 2 bases; unmatched junction bases: 5.

This clonotype is medium-sized in the sample. This chain uses TRBV5-1 with TRBJ2-7, with 8 nucleotides matching TRBD1. Trimming cost V 0 bases and J 3 bases; bases outside gene matches: 5. This CDR3 is 15 amino acids long. Germline values: CDR1 SGHRS, CDR2 YFSETQ. CDR3 DNA: TGCGCCAGCAGCTTGGGTGGACAGGGCCACTACGAGCAGTACGTC. It encodes CASSLGGQGHYEQYV.

This clonotype was recorded a few times. CDR3: CASSSLTSGGLPDTQYF. The CDR3 nucleotides are TGCGCCAGCAGCTCCCTGACTAGCGGGGGACTACCAGATACGCAGTATTTT. The rearrangement joins TRBV5-1 to TRBJ2-3; 12 bases fit TRBD2. Per germline, CDR1 SGHRS and CDR2 YFSETQ. The CDR3 spans 17 residues. With 3 bases clipped from V and 4 bases from J, the junction kept 9 bases outside the gene matches.

This clonotype was seen a handful of times. The limits of the CDR3 on the DNA are not certain, so only TCRdb's listed CDR3 is given. This CDR3 reads CASSFGAGVEGYTF. The gene calls are TRBV27 and TRBJ1-2; the table assigns TRBD1, which was not confirmed against the DNA. Ends included, the CDR3 has 14 residues. In germline, CDR1 is MNHEY, CDR2 SMNVEV (reference sequence).

This clonotype was seen many times. The J gene is TRBJ2-7, the V gene TRBV27, with D possibly being TRBD2 (6 bases). V lost 0 bases, J lost 3 bases, and 6 bases lay in between. CDR1 and CDR2 from the germline V gene are MNHEY and SMNVEV (reference sequence). This CDR3 has 13 residues. CDR3 sequence: CASSLSTSYEQYF. The CDR3 nucleotides read TGTGCCAGCAGTTTATCGACTAGCTACGAGCAGTACTTC.

This chain connects TRBV24-1 to TRBJ2-5; D is perhaps TRBD1 (5 bases). The CDR3 contains 14 residues. V lost 7 bases, J lost 2 bases, and 13 bases lay in between. Germline lookup yields CDR1 KGHDR and CDR2 SFDVKD. The chain's CDR3 is CATRGWGKQETQYF. The DNA of the CDR3 is TGTGCCACCAGAGGATGGGGCAAACAAGAGACCCAGTACTTC.

This clonotype turned up a few times. The V call is TRBV6-5, the J call TRBJ2-2; D gene unclear. The CDR3 length is 11 residues. V lost 10 bases to trimming and J lost 6 bases, with 9 bases between them. Germline assignment: CDR1 MNHEY and CDR2 SVGAGI. CDR3 sequence (DNA): TGTGCCACAAGGGTTCCCGGGGAGCTGTTTTTT. Its translation is CATRVPGELFF.

A few counts support this clonotype. The chain links TRBV7-6 to TRBJ2-7; D possibly corresponds to TRBD1 (7 bases). This CDR3 has 15 residues. The V and J ends lost 6 bases and 3 bases respectively, with 18 bases between them. Germline-derived CDR1 and CDR2 are SGHVS and FNYEAQ. The CDR3 coding sequence is TGTGCCAGCAGTAAGGAGCAGGGGGGCTACTACGAGCAGTACTTC. Its translation: CASSKEQGGYYEQYF.